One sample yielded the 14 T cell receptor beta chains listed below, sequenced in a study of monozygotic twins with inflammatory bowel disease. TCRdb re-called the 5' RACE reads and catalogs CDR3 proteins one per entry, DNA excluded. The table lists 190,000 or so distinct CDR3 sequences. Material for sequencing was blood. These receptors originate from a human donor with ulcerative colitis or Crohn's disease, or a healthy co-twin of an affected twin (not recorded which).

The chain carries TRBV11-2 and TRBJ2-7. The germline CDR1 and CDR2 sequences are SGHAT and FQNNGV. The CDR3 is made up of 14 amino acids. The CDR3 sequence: CASSLLKGSYEQYF.

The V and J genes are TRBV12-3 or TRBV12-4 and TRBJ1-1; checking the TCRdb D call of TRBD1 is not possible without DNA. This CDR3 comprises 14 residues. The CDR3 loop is CASSESRENTEAFF.

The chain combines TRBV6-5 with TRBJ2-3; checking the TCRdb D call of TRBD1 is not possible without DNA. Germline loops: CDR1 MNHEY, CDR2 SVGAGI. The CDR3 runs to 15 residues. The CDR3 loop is CASSYLGVATDTQYF.

The CDR3 is CASRWGQGADVEQFF. This chain links TRBV5-1 with TRBJ2-1; TCRdb gives TRBD1 as the D gene, but with no DNA this cannot be confirmed. Germline V gene sequence: CDR1 SGHRS, CDR2 YFSETQ. CDR3 length: 15 amino acids.

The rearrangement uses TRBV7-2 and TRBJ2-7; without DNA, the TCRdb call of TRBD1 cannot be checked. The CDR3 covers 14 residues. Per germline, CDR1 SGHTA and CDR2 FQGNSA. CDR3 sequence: CASSLMPGSYEQYF.

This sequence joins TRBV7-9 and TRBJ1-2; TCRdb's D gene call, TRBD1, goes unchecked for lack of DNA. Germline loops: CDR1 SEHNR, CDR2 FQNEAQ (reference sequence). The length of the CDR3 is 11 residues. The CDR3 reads CASSPGNGYTF.

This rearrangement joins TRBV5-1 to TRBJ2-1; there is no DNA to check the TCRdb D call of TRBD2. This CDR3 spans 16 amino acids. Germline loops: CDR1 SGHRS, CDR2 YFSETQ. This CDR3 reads CASSGRTGGGYNEQFF.

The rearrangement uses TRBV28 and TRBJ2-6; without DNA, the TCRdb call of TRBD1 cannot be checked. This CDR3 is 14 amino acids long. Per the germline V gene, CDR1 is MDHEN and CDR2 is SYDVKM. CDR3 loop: CASIRTGGADVLTF.

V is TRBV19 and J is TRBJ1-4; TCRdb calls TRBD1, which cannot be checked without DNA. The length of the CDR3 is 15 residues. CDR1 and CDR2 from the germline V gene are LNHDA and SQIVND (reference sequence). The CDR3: CASSGQGGRGEKLFF.

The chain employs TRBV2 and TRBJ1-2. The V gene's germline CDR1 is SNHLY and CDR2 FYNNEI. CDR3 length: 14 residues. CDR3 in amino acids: CASNRDSGLGGYTF. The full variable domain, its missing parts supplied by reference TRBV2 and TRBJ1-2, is EPEVTQTPSHQVTQMGQEVILRCVPISNHLYFYWYRQILGQKVEFLVSFYNNEISEKSEIFDDQFSVERPDGSNFTLKIRSTKLEDSAMYFCASNRDSGLGGYTFGSGTRLTVV.

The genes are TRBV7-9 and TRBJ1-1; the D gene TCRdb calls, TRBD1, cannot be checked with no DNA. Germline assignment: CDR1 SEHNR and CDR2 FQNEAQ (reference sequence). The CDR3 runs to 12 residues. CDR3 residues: CALGHQGTEAFF.

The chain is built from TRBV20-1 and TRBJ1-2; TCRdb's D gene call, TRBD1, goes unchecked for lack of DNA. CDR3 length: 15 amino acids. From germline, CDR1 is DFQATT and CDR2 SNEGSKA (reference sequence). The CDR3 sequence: CSANRPGTGVEGYTF.

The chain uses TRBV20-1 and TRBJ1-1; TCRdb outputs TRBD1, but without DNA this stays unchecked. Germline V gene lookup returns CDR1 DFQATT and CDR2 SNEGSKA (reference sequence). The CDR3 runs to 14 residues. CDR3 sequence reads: CSARGEGYVTEAFF.

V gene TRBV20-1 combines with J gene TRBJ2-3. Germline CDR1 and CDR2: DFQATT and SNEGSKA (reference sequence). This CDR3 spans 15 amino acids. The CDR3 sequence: CSARDYVGGPDTQYF.